The 4 T cell receptor beta chains below come from one sample, sequenced in a study of T cells in Graves' hyperthyroidism and ophthalmopathy. Amplified TCR beta CDR3 regions came from RNA transcripts. The study used the HTBI primer set for a first-round RT-PCR of the TCR CDR3. MiXCR, applied by TCRdb to the multiplex PCR reads, yields one record per CDR3 protein. This table holds about half a million distinct CDR3 sequences, about 20% found once. The sequenced sample consisted of blood. Source of these receptors: a woman aged 70-85 years with Graves' ophthalmopathy.

The rearrangement uses TRBV5-8 and TRBJ1-2; no clear D gene. The CDR3 has 15 residues. The V end was cut by 2 bases, the J end by 2 bases, with 13 bases between. Germline CDR1 reads SGHTS; CDR2 reads YDEGEE. CDR3 protein: CASSLTASFNYGYTF. CDR3 bases: TGTGCCAGCAGCTTAACAGCTTCCTTCAACTATGGCTACACCTTC.

The gene calls are TRBV12-3 or TRBV12-4 and TRBJ2-1; TRBD2 agrees at 9 bases. This CDR3 has 14 amino acids. The V and J ends lost 5 bases and 6 bases, in that order; junction bases with no gene match: 5. CDR3: CASSPGLARNEQFF. CDR3 DNA: TGTGCCAGCAGTCCCGGACTAGCGCGCAATGAGCAGTTCTTC.

The V call is TRBV19, the J call TRBJ1-1; D ambiguous. This CDR3 is built from 11 residues. Germline-derived CDR1 and CDR2 are LNHDA and SQIVND (reference sequence). With 7 bases removed from V and 3 bases from J, the gap between germline ends came to 6 bases. In nucleotides, the CDR3 is TGTGCCAGTAAGATGTACACTGAAGCTTTCTTT. Its protein product is CASKMYTEAFF.

In its sample, this clonotype was seen a few times. The gene calls are TRBV12-3 or TRBV12-4 and TRBJ1-1; the D is unclear. V lost 6 bases to trimming and J lost 7 bases, with 12 bases between them. The CDR3 contains 12 residues. The CDR3 DNA is TGTGCCAGCAGCCCCGGGAACGATGAAGCTTTCTTT. It encodes CASSPGNDEAFF.